The 11 T cell receptor beta chains given below trace back to one sample, sequenced in a study of shared clonotypes between healthy human individuals. Naive CD8 populations comprised CD45RO-negative cells positively selected for CCR7, excluding terminally differentiated effector memory CD45RA+ cells. The method was immunoSEQ multiplex PCR; TCRdb's version includes in-frame clones alone and lacks a portion of them. The sample lists about 1,900,000 clones; just under 95% were seen once. Material for sequencing was naive CD8+ T cells sorted from blood. The receptor set was obtained from a young man in good health.

The V gene is TRBV2, the J gene TRBJ1-3, with unresolved D. The V end was cut by 8 bases, the J end by 0 bases, with 14 bases between. Per germline, CDR1 SNHLY and CDR2 FYNNEI. The CDR3 covers 15 residues. The CDR3 nucleotides read TGTGCCAGCCACCCATTAGTGAGCTCTGGAAACACCATATATTTT. Its protein product is CASHPLVSSGNTIYF.

The chain employs TRBV27 and TRBJ2-7; 12 bases align to TRBD2. The trim removed 5 bases at V and 1 base at J, leaving 6 bases unmatched. CDR1 is MNHEY and CDR2 is SMNVEV in the germline V gene (reference sequence). The CDR3 is 16 amino acids. DNA of the CDR3: TGTGCCAGCAGTATCCCGGGACTAGCGGGTTCCTACGAGCAGTACTTC. Protein sequence: CASSIPGLAGSYEQYF.

This clone was seen a single time. The gene calls are TRBV5-1 and TRBJ2-7, with 7 bases matching TRBD1. CDR1 SGHRS and CDR2 YFSETQ come from the germline V gene. V gave up 4 bases and J gave up 0 bases; unmatched junction bases: 4. The CDR3 has 14 amino acids. In DNA, the CDR3 is TGCGCCAGCAGCCAGACAGGGAGCTCCTACGAGCAGTACTTC. Amino acids: CASSQTGSSYEQYF. The variable domain in full, completed from reference TRBV5-1 and TRBJ2-7, reads KAGVTQTPRYLIKTRGQQVTLSCSPISGHRSVSWYQQTPGQGLQFLFEYFSETQRNKGNFPGRFSGRQFSNSRSEMNVSTLELGDSALYLCASSQTGSSYEQYFGPGTRLTVT.

The rearrangement joins TRBV25-1 to TRBJ2-7; 10 bases agree with TRBD1. CDR3 length equals 15 residues. The trim removed 3 bases at V and 2 bases at J, leaving 4 bases unmatched. CDR1 MGHDK and CDR2 SYGVNS come from the germline V gene. CDR3 protein: CASSDGGQGTYEQYF. The DNA for the CDR3 is TGTGCCAGCAGTGATGGGGGACAGGGGACCTACGAGCAGTACTTC.

The rearrangement links TRBV15 to TRBJ1-1; 8 bases line up with TRBD1. J lost 5 bases, V lost 3 bases, and 8 bases had no gene match. Germline values: CDR1 LNHNV, CDR2 YYDKDF (reference sequence). The CDR3 runs 15 residues. CDR3 coding DNA: TGTGCCACCAGCAGGCCCTCAGGGGGCTGGACTGAAGCTTTCTTT. Protein product: CATSRPSGGWTEAFF.

Concerning this clone itself: At one boundary the junction diverges from the germline segment, which might be a read error. The CDR3 DNA follows: TGTGCTAGCAGCTCAACTAGCGGGGCAGGGGAGACCCAGTACTTC. Translation: CASSSTSGAGETQYF. The chain links TRBV7-7 to TRBJ2-5; TRBD2 agrees at 10 bases. The CDR3 extends over 15 amino acids. CDR1 SSHAT and CDR2 FNYEAQ come from the germline V gene (reference sequence).

This chain connects TRBV19 to TRBJ2-2; TRBD2 matches 11 bases. The germline V gene encodes CDR1 LNHDA and CDR2 SQIVND (reference sequence). After removal of 2 bases from V and 6 bases from J, the junction contained 2 bases not matched to a gene. The CDR3 loop spans 15 amino acids. The CDR3 sequence is CASSITSGSAGELFF. CDR3 nucleotides: TGTGCCAGTAGTATAACTAGCGGGAGTGCCGGGGAGCTGTTTTTT.

Points on this clone: Other DNA sequences from this sample encode an identical CDR3 as well. The rearrangement uses TRBV7-9 and TRBJ2-7; D perhaps matches TRBD1 (6 bases). This CDR3 spans 12 amino acids. V lost 1 base and J 6 bases, leaving 7 bases between the germline ends. Germline V gene data show CDR1 as SEHNR and CDR2 as FQNEAQ (reference sequence). CDR3 DNA sequence: TGTGCCAGCAGCTTAGGGGGGCGCGAGCAGTACTTC. Protein sequence: CASSLGGREQYF.

The rearrangement joins TRBV11-2 to TRBJ2-5, with 10 nucleotides matching TRBD2. From germline, CDR1 is SGHAT and CDR2 FQNNGV. The CDR3 covers 15 residues. Trimming cost V 5 bases and J 5 bases; bases outside gene matches: 8. The CDR3 bases are TGTGCCAGCAGCCCATCCAGCGGGAGGGGTGAGACCCAGTACTTC. This sequence encodes CASSPSSGRGETQYF.

V and J are TRBV4-1 and TRBJ1-2, with 9 positions matching TRBD1. The V gene end was trimmed by 6 bases and the J gene end by 1 base; junction bases not matched to a gene: 12. CDR3 length: 17 amino acids. Germline assignment: CDR1 MGHRA and CDR2 YSYEKL. The CDR3 DNA reads as TGCGCCAGCAGTAGTTCAACAGGGGGCGCGGATAACTATGGCTACACCTTC. It is translated as CASSSSTGGADNYGYTF.

This rearrangement joins TRBV7-3 to TRBJ2-3, with D perhaps matching TRBD1 or TRBD2 (5 bases each). The CDR3 totals 15 residues. The ends were cut back, 0 bases at V and 2 bases at J, with 9 bases in the middle. Germline CDR1 is SGHTA and CDR2 is FQGTGA. For the CDR3, the DNA is TGTGCCAGCAGCTTAACCGGGGCCACCACAGATACGCAGTATTTT. Translation gives CASSLTGATTDTQYF.